This record concerns one T cell receptor beta chain sequence. Its antigen is still unknown. Through a sample-barcoded 5' primer and a J-beta primer mix, a second PCR was run for roughly 7 to 12 cycles. Each cDNA molecule received a tag from a template-switch adaptor that had 12 random nucleotides. Every sample produced at least 2.5 million CDR3-containing paired-end reads. TCRdb used MiXCR to reprocess the 5' RACE reads, holding one entry per CDR3 protein. Altogether 1.5 million or so distinct CDR3 sequences are present, 40% to 50% being singletons, with the ten largest covering roughly 7.9%. The V segment lost 1 base and the J segment 3 bases; nucleotides outside the gene matches: 6. CDR3 size: 15 residues. This sample stems from a study of blood T cells in healthy people across ages. Points from the study as a whole: Per million T cells, TCR beta diversity dropped roughly linearly as age increased.

This TCR was sampled from a woman between 18 and 29 years old in good health. V is TRBV12-3 or TRBV12-4 and J is TRBJ2-7; 7 bases align to TRBD2. Sample: blood. CDR3 nucleotide sequence: TGTGCCAGCAGTTTAGGCGGGGGAGGCCTCTACGAGCAGTACTTC. Its protein product is CASSLGGGGLYEQYF.